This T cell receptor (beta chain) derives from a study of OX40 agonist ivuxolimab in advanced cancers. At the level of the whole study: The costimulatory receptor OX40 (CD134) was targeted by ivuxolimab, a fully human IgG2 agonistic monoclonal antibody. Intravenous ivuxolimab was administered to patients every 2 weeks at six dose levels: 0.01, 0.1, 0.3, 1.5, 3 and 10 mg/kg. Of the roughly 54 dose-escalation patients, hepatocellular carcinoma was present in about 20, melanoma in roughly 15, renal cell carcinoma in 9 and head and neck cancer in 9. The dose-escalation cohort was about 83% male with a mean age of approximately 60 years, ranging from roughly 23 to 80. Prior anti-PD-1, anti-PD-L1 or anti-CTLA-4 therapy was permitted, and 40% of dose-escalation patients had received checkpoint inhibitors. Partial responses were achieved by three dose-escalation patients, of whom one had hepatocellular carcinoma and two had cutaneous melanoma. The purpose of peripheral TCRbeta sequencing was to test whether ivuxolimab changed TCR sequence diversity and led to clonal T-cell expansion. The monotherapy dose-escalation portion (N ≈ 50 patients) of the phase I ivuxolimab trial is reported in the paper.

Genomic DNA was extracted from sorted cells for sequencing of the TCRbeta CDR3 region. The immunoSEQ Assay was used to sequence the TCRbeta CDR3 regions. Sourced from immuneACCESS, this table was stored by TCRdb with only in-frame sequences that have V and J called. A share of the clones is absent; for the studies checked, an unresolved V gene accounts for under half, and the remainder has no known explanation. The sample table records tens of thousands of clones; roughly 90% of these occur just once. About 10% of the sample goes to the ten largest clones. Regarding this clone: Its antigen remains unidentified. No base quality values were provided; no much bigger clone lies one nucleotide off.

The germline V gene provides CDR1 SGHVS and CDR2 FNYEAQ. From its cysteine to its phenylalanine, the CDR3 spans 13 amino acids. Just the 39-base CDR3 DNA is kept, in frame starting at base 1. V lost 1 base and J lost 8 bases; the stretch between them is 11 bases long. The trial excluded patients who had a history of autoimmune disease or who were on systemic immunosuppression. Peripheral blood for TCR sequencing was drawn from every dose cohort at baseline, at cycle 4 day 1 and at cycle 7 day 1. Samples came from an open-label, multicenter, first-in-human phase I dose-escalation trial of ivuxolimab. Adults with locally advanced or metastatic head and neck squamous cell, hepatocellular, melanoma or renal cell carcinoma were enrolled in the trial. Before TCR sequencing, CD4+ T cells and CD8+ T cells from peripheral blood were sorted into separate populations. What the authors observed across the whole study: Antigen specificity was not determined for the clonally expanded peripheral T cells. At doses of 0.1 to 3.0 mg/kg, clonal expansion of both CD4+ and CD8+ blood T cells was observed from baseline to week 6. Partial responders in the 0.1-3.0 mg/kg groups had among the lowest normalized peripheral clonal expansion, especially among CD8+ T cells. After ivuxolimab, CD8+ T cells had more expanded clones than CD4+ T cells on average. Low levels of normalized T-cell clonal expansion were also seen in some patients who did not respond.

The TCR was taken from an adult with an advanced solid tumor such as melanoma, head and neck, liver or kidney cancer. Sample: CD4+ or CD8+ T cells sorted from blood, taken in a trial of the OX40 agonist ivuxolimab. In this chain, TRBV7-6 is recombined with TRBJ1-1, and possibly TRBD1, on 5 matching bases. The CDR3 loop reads CASSLVGESEAFF. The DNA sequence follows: TGTGCCAGCAGCTTAGTGGGGGAATCAGAAGCTTTCTTT.